This T cell receptor beta chain was found in a study of T cells in Graves' hyperthyroidism and ophthalmopathy. This clonotype showed up many times. Amplification of TCR beta CDR3 regions used RNA as the template. The HTBI primer set drove a first-round RT-PCR of the TCR CDR3. TCRdb passed the multiplex PCR reads through MiXCR, listing each CDR3 protein once. This table has 300,000 to 350,000 distinct CDR3 sequences, 18% appearing once. Sequenced: blood. The receptor comes from a woman aged 50 to 60 with Graves' hyperthyroidism.

The CDR3 protein is CASSSIGTPYNEQFF. The CDR3 region has the DNA TGTGCCAGCAGTTCGATCGGGACACCCTACAATGAGCAGTTCTTC. The rearrangement joins TRBV28 to TRBJ2-1; D is possibly TRBD1 (6 bases). Germline V gene data show CDR1 as MDHEN and CDR2 as SYDVKM. The CDR3 totals 15 residues. V was trimmed by 4 bases and J by 2 bases, leaving 12 bases between them.